This T cell receptor beta chain was captured in a study of graft-versus-host responses after intestinal transplantation. Measured with immunoSEQ multiplex PCR; TCRdb has only the in-frame clones, and not every one. The sample lists 45,000 to 50,000 clones, around nine tenths occurring once. Trimming removed 2 bases from V and 10 bases from J; junction bases left unmatched: 13. The germline CDR1 and CDR2 sequences are LNHNV and YYDKDF (reference sequence). The CDR3 consists of 17 residues. Study observations and caveats: Researchers found GvH clones in recipient marrow, and some showed up first in ileum or blood. Early post-transplant declines in HvG were associated with peak levels of circulating GvH clones.

With regard to this clone: Its target is not known.

This specimen was unstimulated CD4+ T cells sorted from spleen or lymph node cells, taken before transplant. The chain employs TRBV15 and TRBJ1-4, with TRBD1 matching over 10 bases. The origin of this receptor is a human donor who was the organ donor for an intestinal transplant. The CDR3 spells CATSRFPSTGGDVKLFF. The CDR3 DNA reads as TGTGCCACCAGCAGATTCCCATCGACAGGGGGCGACGTAAAACTGTTTTTT.